This T cell receptor (beta chain) is drawn from a study of regulatory T cells in long-lasting Graves disease. Study conclusions and caveats: Graves' patients with persistent disease showed TCR diversity lower than patients newly diagnosed.

With respect to this clonotype: The antigen remains unidentified.

Germline lookup yields CDR1 MGHRA and CDR2 YSYEKL. The CDR3 is made up of 15 amino acids. Unmatched junction bases numbered 6, after V lost 2 bases and J lost 4 bases. Building the TCR beta libraries relied on iRepertoire HTBI primers, and CDR3 regions underwent Arm-PCR. Original processing methods: Sequenced samples collectively carried around 60 TRBV and around 15 TRBJ segments. TCRdb re-derived calls from the multiplex PCR reads in MiXCR, one entry per CDR3 protein. The V and J calls were determined by TCRdb, not by the authors. The data show 350,000 to 500,000 distinct CDR3 sequences, approximately 16% seen once. The sample's time point: newly diagnosed GD, antithyroid drugs for less than 3 months. PBMC RNA was the source of the TCR library. It was by American Thyroid Association guidelines that Graves' disease was diagnosed. These sequences were also reported in another study, on T cells in Graves' hyperthyroidism and ophthalmopathy. According to that study: Hyperthyroidism patients were newly diagnosed, had disease duration under 2 months, and were aged 18 to 65 years.

This TCR came from a woman younger than 35 with Graves disease. The sample was peripheral blood mononuclear cells (PBMCs), taken at new diagnosis, from a patient treated with antithyroid drugs. This sequence joins TRBV4-1 and TRBJ2-5, with TRBD1 matching over 8 bases. CDR3 residues: CASSQLTGVVETQYF. The CDR3 DNA reads TGCGCCAGCAGCCAACTGACAGGGGTGGTAGAGACCCAGTACTTC.